The clone carrying this T cell receptor (beta chain) has a handful of counts. Trimming removed 2 bases at V and 2 bases at J, with 15 bases between. CDR3 length equals 16 residues. CDR1 and CDR2 (germline): SGHDT, YYEEEE. Each donor's blood draw was ten milliliters of peripheral blood. Primed by a sample-barcoded 5' primer and a J-beta primer mix, a second PCR proceeded for 7 to 11 cycles. Via MiXCR, TCRdb re-called the 5' RACE reads, giving one row per CDR3 protein. The data hold hundreds of thousands of distinct CDR3 sequences, with over 40% observed a single time. This specimen belongs to a study of blood T cells in healthy people across ages.

The source material was blood. This sequence joins TRBV5-6 and TRBJ2-3; maybe TRBD1 (5 bases). The source of this sequence is a man at least 80 years old in good health. The CDR3: CASSFTGGAYTDTQYF. The CDR3 DNA reads as TGTGCCAGCAGCTTTACGGGTGGGGCTTACACAGATACGCAGTATTTT.